The clone carrying this T cell receptor (beta chain) occurred many times. Its cognate antigen is unknown. The data are from a study of metastatic and nonmetastatic thyroid tumors. Per the germline V gene, CDR1 is SGHAT and CDR2 is FQNNGV. This CDR3 region has 18 residues. V shed 2 bases and J shed 0 bases, with 14 bases lying between them. Patients underwent thyroid surgery, and none had received any treatment before it. Overall study results and limits: Reportedly, malignant thyroid tumors had significantly higher TCR beta diversity than benign nodules, in blood and tumor.

In the authors' methods: To classify distant metastasis in papillary thyroid cancer, a model was built from CDR3 differences across clinicopathological groups. TCRdb reassembled clones from the PCR reads with MiXCR. V and J calls and clone size were set by TCRdb, not the authors. The top ten clones hold approximately 5% of a sample with 25,000 to 40,000 clones, 15% to 20% of them seen once. The receptor comes from a female donor with papillary thyroid cancer or a benign thyroid nodule (not recorded which). Some clones in this sample may be carry-over from other donors' samples. The genes are TRBV11-2 and TRBJ2-6; D is possibly TRBD1 (6 bases). Sequenced input: blood. CDR3 loop: CASSLNVGTLSGANVLTF. The CDR3 DNA is TGTGCCAGCAGCTTAAATGTCGGGACACTCTCTGGGGCCAACGTCCTGACTTTC.